This T cell receptor (beta chain) was recorded in a study of blood T cell repertoires in COVID-19. Study summary: T cells, B-cell-depleted T cells, or PBMCs supplied cDNA or gDNA.

The repertoire was sequenced with immunoSEQ multiplex PCR; TCRdb's copy has only in-frame clones and lacks some. The sample includes about 220,000 clones, 80% to 85% of them seen just once. Followed over time, Seattle patients had been enrolled while infection was active. The CDR3 loop spans 17 amino acids. The clonotype comes from a woman in her 70s with COVID-19, enrolled during active disease. Sequences were obtained from peripheral blood. This sequence joins TRBV21-1 and TRBJ2-7; the D segment call TRBD1 is taken from the table without a DNA check. TRBV21-1 is labeled a pseudogene. This CDR3 is CASSKEAGVDRIYEQYF. The CDR3 DNA follows: TGTGCCAGCAGCAAAGAGGCGGGTGTGGACAGAATCTACGAGCAGTACTTC.